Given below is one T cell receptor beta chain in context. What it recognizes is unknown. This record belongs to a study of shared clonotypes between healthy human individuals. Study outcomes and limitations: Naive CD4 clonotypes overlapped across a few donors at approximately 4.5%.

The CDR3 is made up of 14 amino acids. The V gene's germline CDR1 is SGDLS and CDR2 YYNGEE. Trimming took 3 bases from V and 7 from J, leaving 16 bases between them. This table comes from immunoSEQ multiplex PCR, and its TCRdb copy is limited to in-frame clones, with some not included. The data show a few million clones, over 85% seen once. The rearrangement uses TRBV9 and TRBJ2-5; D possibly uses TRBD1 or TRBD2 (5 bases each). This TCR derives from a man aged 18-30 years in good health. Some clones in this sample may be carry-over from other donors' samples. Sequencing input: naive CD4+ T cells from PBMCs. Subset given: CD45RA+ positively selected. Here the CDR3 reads CASSAGTEKGTQYF. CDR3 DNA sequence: TGTGCCAGCAGCGCCGGGACGGAGAAAGGGACCCAGTACTTC.